The clone carrying this T cell receptor (beta chain) is a singleton in its sample. The sample carries other DNA sequences with the same CDR3. The source of the sample is a study of cytomegalovirus exposure and HLA in healthy donors. Data came from immunoSEQ multiplex PCR; TCRdb stores just in-frame clones and leaves some out. The data contain around 140,000 clones, roughly 87% of them seen just once; the ten biggest clones take up roughly 4.3%. Trimming removed 5 bases at V and 0 bases at J, with 10 bases between. The CDR3 runs 15 residues. Germline loops: CDR1 MNHNY, CDR2 SVGAGI (reference sequence).

The gene calls are TRBV6-6 and TRBJ1-4; D may be TRBD1 (5 bases). The TCR comes from a man in his late teens or twenties in good health and CMV-seropositive. Sequenced material: PBMCs. This CDR3 is CASSLTASTNEKLFF. The DNA of the CDR3 is TGTGCCAGCAGTCTGACAGCTTCAACTAATGAAAAACTGTTTTTT.